This T cell receptor beta chain comes out of a study of cytomegalovirus exposure and HLA in healthy donors. In regard to this clone: Its antigen is currently unknown.

V gave up 5 bases and J gave up 7 bases; unmatched junction bases: 10. The length of the CDR3 is 14 residues. CDR1 and CDR2 from the germline V gene are MDHEN and SYDVKM. General study findings and limits: Investigators reported 150 to 200 TCR beta chains as tied to cytomegalovirus. In vitro work confirmed that a few CMV-associated chains recognize CMV antigens.

The method was immunoSEQ multiplex PCR; TCRdb's version includes in-frame clones alone and lacks a portion of them. The sample consists of 260,000 or so clones, about 92% of them appearing once. This receptor was obtained from a woman under 40 in good health and CMV-seronegative. V usage is TRBV28 and J usage is TRBJ1-1, with 7 bases lining up with TRBD1. The specimen was PBMCs. CDR3 amino acids: CASSQRTGVVEAFF. The CDR3 DNA reads TGTGCCAGCAGTCAACGAACAGGGGTGGTTGAAGCTTTCTTT.